The entry below gives a single T cell receptor (beta chain) sequence along with its context. Its antigen specificity is not known. The cohort comprised 666 healthy bone marrow donors. Cohort members were all nominally healthy when sampled, although unrecorded immune exposures were likely present. The donor tested CMV seronegative and was one of the 352 seronegative cohort members. A peripheral blood sample was collected from each donor, and TCR beta sequencing was performed on peripheral blood mononuclear cells. The Qiagen DNeasy Blood Extraction Kit was used to extract genomic DNA from the blood cell samples. Libraries were built with the immunoSEQ multiplex PCR assay. The multiplex PCR relied on a mix of 60 forward primers for TCR Vbeta segments and 13 reverse primers for TCR Jbeta segments. A multiplex PCR assay on genomic DNA amplified the CDR3 region of rearranged TCR beta genes. Amplified TCR beta libraries were sequenced as 87-base-pair reads on the Illumina HiSeq System. The authors' analysis ran thus. In a later analysis, 80 million or so unique TCR beta chains were counted across the 650 to 750 repertoires, and roughly 10 million of these chains were shared by at least two donors. A nearest-neighbor algorithm error-corrected the raw reads and collapsed the reads into unique sequences, merging closely related sequences to remove PCR and sequencing errors. Alignment of CDR3 sequences to IMGT reference sequences was used to assign V, D and J gene segments. Each retained sequence needed at least a six-nucleotide match to both a V gene segment and a J gene segment. Rearrangements were classified as productive when the CDR3 lacked stop codons and remained in frame with V and J, and all other rearrangements were classified as non-productive. Following IMGT convention, CDR3 was defined as the stretch from the second conserved V-encoded cysteine to the conserved J-encoded phenylalanine. In an earlier analysis of 550 to 650 of the donors, sequences lacking an unambiguous match to a single V gene segment were excluded. In an earlier analysis of almost 600 of the donors, a V segment was called functional when productive rearrangements were above 56.7%, and segregating when the standard deviation between donors exceeded 5%. A statistical classification framework was built to diagnose cytomegalovirus status from the catalog of TCR beta chain sequences. In a later analysis, V and J genes were assigned by comparing TCR nucleotide sequences against IMGT/GENE-DB human TR gene sequences. Using the TCRdist pipeline, a later analysis assigned CDR3 sequences along with most-parsimonious VDJ recombination scenarios. In a later analysis, every TCR beta chain was defined by the combination of its CDR3 amino acid sequence and its V-gene family, and reads without a unique V-gene family were dropped. To address suspected cross-contamination and a sequencing artifact, a later analysis removed roughly 640 highly shared, low-generation-probability nucleotide sequences. In a later analysis, a clonal expansion index for each public chain was calculated from normalized within-repertoire ranks of inferred template counts. In a later analysis, generation probabilities were computed with a VDJ recombination model fitted to out-of-frame rearrangements, and the resulting probabilities were checked against IGoR. A later analysis scored TCR-TCR, TCR-HLA and TCR-CMV co-occurrence with hypergeometric tests, applying a repertoire-size bias correction to TCR pairs. To estimate false discovery rates, a later analysis permuted the HLA or CMV assignments 20 times. A later analysis grouped co-occurring TCRs with DBSCAN, adding TCRdist sequence similarity when clustering within HLA-allele-positive subsets. For co-occurrence clustering, repertoires with fewer than 30,000 or more than 120,000 public chains were excluded, along with 5 or 6 repertoires with anomalous nucleotide sharing. Sourced from immuneACCESS, this table was stored by TCRdb with only in-frame sequences that have V and J called. A share of the clones is absent; for the studies checked, an unresolved V gene accounts for under half, and the remainder has no known explanation. The V and J calls and the clone size are those of that table, but D and trimming were determined from the DNA. The sample table on file contains 180,000 or so clones. The ten biggest clones cover almost 0.75% of the sample.

The sample belongs to a study of cytomegalovirus exposure and HLA in healthy donors (dated by TCRdb to the late 2010s). At the level of the whole study: An earlier analysis of some 620 of the donors reported 276 Gb of sequence data and approximately 120 million unique TCR beta sequences obtained from about 179 million T cells. The aim of the study was to test whether cataloging public T cell receptors could identify signatures of past pathogen exposure. An early release covering more than 500 HLA-typed donors comprised about 300 gigabases of sequencing data and 85 million or so unique TCR sequences. A later genetic analysis took genome-wide SNP genotypes for about 55% of the 666 donors and used that subset as a discovery cohort. To predict cytomegalovirus infection status, the study brought together high-throughput TCR immunosequencing, statistical association of individual TCRs with disease status, and machine learning. In a later analysis, previously published TCR beta repertoires from 670 or so donors were re-analyzed and high-resolution HLA genotyping was added so that TCR occurrence patterns could be studied. Of the roughly 400 genotyped donors, over 65% fell in the genetic ancestry cluster associated with self-reported Caucasian donors. HLA typing covered class I and class II loci at four-digit resolution. All discovery cohort repertoires had been generated using a single sequencing platform. An earlier analysis of some 500 of the donors used high-throughput TCR beta sequencing to judge whether each TCR beta V gene segment behaved as functional or pseudogenic. Along with the roughly 670-subject first cohort, a separate validation cohort of roughly 110 different subjects was used. Rather than using new phenotypic data, the later analysis identified candidate immune exposures from TCR beta sequences and from how often those sequences occurred across donors. Typing coverage differed by locus: A, B, C, DRB1 and DQB1 were typed in about 629-630 donors, DQA1 in about 510, DPA1 in nearly 610, and DPB1 in around 440. The study used immunosequencing to profile the T cell repertoires of 666 subjects and linked those repertoires to cytomegalovirus serostatus. On average, around 240,000 unique TCR beta nucleotide sequences were sequenced per donor among a few hundred genotyped donors of the cohort, with roughly 20% of those sequences being non-productive. Donor age, sex, ethnicity and CMV serostatus were compiled alongside the repertoire data. Because of strong linkage in the cohort, roughly five DR-DQ haplotypes were treated as single units for association and clustering.

On the study overall, not on this receptor specifically: HLA typing was unavailable for some donors at each locus, so association tests used only the typed subset. In both the original and validation cohorts, the classifier was reported to diagnose cytomegalovirus status with high specificity and sensitivity. A cluster of highly shared sequence variants was judged likely to be a technical artifact of the sequencing pipeline. In an earlier analysis of 450 to 750 of the donors, most TCR beta V segments appeared in productive rearrangements about 87% or about 30% of the time, broadly matching IMGT annotations. According to a later genetic analysis, donors in an Asian-associated ancestry cluster had fewer N-insertions in productive TCRs than the roughly 700-donor mean. Linkage disequilibrium might explain the correlated functional status among segregating V segments, but an unknown experimental factor could not be ruled out. Compared with equally common non-associated chains, HLA-associated TCR beta chains in a later analysis were more clonally expanded and had lower generation probabilities. When HLA alleles, especially DR and DQ, strongly co-occurred, TCR associations were difficult to assign to individual alleles. A later analysis found that TCR association rates varied across HLA loci, with DRB1 alleles showing the most associated TCRs and HLA-C alleles the fewest. In a later genetic analysis, a missense DCLRE1C variant was associated with V-gene and J-gene trimming of TCR beta chains, and the association was replicated in an independent cohort. Most TCR sequences were seen in very few donors, while some public TCRs were found in many individuals. Some IMGT-functional V segments, including TRBV6-2 and TRBV6-3, could not be distinguished by the 87-base-pair reads and were therefore excluded. A total of about 150 TCR beta chains were listed by the study as associated with cytomegalovirus. Presence/absence analyses assumed roughly uniform sequencing depth across donors, an assumption that may not hold. A later analysis associated around 16,000 TCR beta sequences with specific HLA alleles at a false discovery rate of 0.05. Only TCR beta chains were sequenced in this cohort, and the absence of alpha or paired-chain data limited detectable features. The authors suggested that the approach could potentially be extended to other disease states and immunological phenotypes. Immune exposure information for the cohort was limited to CMV serostatus. Because counts were too low, some 17 rarely observed V segments, including chromosome 9 orphons, were left out of the earlier analysis of over 550 of the donors. A further reported finding was that TCR beta sequences accurately predicted the HLA-A and HLA-B alleles for most subjects in the first cohort. In a later analysis, most CMV-associated TCR beta chains were found to appear HLA-restricted, with HLA associations seemingly driven largely by CMV exposure. A later analysis reported that several top co-occurrence clusters appeared linked to parvovirus B19, influenza, CMV and Epstein-Barr virus. A few of the identified cytomegalovirus-associated TCR beta chains were confirmed in vitro to be specific for cytomegalovirus antigens.

CDR1 and CDR2 were assigned from the germline V gene (reference sequence) as SEHNR and FQNEAQ. The trim is 4 bases for V and 2 bases for J, with a gap of 18 bases between the germline ends. The cysteine opens and the phenylalanine closes a CDR3 of 16 amino acids. Solely the CDR3 DNA is kept, with 48 bases framed from the first base. This receptor was identified in a boy aged 5-17 years in good health and CMV-seronegative. In this chain, TRBV7-9 is recombined with TRBJ2-7; a weak D assignment points to TRBD2 (7 bases agree). The specimen sequenced was PBMCs. The DNA sequence follows: TGTGCCAGCAGCTACGGGGGGCTCCCTCGCACCTACGAGCAGTACTTC. Translated, this is CASSYGGLPRTYEQYF.